A selection of T cell receptor beta chains follows, all from one sample in a study of cytomegalovirus exposure and HLA in healthy donors. TCRdb's table, derived via immunoSEQ multiplex PCR, lists solely in-frame clones and lacks some. The data show some 41,000 clones, with about half seen just once and roughly 5.5% held by the top ten. The specimen was PBMCs. The receptors shown here come from a man between 60 and 75 years old in good health and CMV-seronegative. Both conserved end residues are part of each CDR3. Fields, in order: V gene, J gene, D gene, CDR3 length, clone size, CDR3 protein, CDR3 DNA. A D gene is named only where the DNA matches it firmly. Rows may omit the clone size; those that give it use once, few, many or a size class.

V gene: TRBV7-8
J gene: TRBJ2-1
D gene: TRBD2
CDR3 length: 15
clone size: NA
CDR3 protein: CASSRTSGNYNEQFF
CDR3 DNA: TGTGCCAGCAGCCGAACTAGCGGGAACTACAATGAGCAGTTCTTC

V gene: TRBV4-1
J gene: TRBJ1-2
D gene: NA
CDR3 length: 16
clone size: NA
CDR3 protein: CASSQEGTGGGYGYTF
CDR3 DNA: TGCGCCAGCAGCCAAGAAGGAACAGGCGGAGGGTATGGCTACACCTTC

V gene: TRBV4-2
J gene: TRBJ2-1
D gene: NA
CDR3 length: 15
clone size: few
CDR3 protein: CASSQEALSYNEQFF
CDR3 DNA: TGTGCCAGCAGCCAAGAAGCTCTCTCCTACAATGAGCAGTTCTTC

V gene: TRBV30
J gene: TRBJ2-7
D gene: NA
CDR3 length: 11
clone size: NA
CDR3 protein: CALATSYEQYF
CDR3 DNA: TGTGCCTTGGCCACCTCCTACGAGCAGTACTTC

V gene: TRBV6-5
J gene: TRBJ2-7
D gene: NA
CDR3 length: 14
clone size: once
CDR3 protein: CASSRTSGLHEQYF
CDR3 DNA: TGTGCCAGCAGTCGTACGTCAGGGTTGCACGAGCAGTACTTC

V gene: TRBV6-5
J gene: TRBJ2-1
D gene: NA
CDR3 length: 15
clone size: NA
CDR3 protein: CASHQFGQGYNEQFF
CDR3 DNA: TGTGCCAGCCATCAATTCGGACAAGGCTACAATGAGCAGTTCTTC

V gene: TRBV19
J gene: TRBJ2-5
D gene: TRBD2
CDR3 length: 14
clone size: many
CDR3 protein: CASSGLAGGETQYF
CDR3 DNA: TGTGCCAGTAGCGGACTAGCGGGGGGAGAGACCCAGTACTTC

V gene: TRBV7-2
J gene: TRBJ1-4
D gene: NA
CDR3 length: 16
clone size: NA
CDR3 protein: CASTPEVGRGNEKLFF
CDR3 DNA: TGTGCCAGCACCCCCGAGGTGGGCAGGGGAAATGAAAAACTGTTTTTT

V gene: TRBV5-1
J gene: TRBJ1-1
D gene: NA
CDR3 length: 12
clone size: NA
CDR3 protein: CASSTGQTEAFF
CDR3 DNA: TGCGCCAGCAGCACCGGACAGACTGAAGCTTTCTTT

V gene: TRBV6-6
J gene: TRBJ1-5
D gene: TRBD1
CDR3 length: 14
clone size: NA
CDR3 protein: CASSYVMTGQPQHF
CDR3 DNA: TGTGCCAGCAGTTACGTAATGACAGGGCAGCCCCAGCATTTT

V gene: TRBV28
J gene: TRBJ2-5
D gene: NA
CDR3 length: 15
clone size: NA
CDR3 protein: CASSLSQVYGETQYF
CDR3 DNA: TGTGCCAGCAGTTTAAGTCAGGTCTATGGGGAGACCCAGTACTTC

V gene: TRBV7-3
J gene: TRBJ2-1
D gene: NA
CDR3 length: 14
clone size: NA
CDR3 protein: CASSRLVGDNEQFF
CDR3 DNA: TGTGCCAGCAGTAGACTAGTTGGCGACAATGAGCAGTTCTTC

V gene: TRBV4-3
J gene: TRBJ2-2
D gene: NA
CDR3 length: 17
clone size: NA
CDR3 protein: CASSPLLESMGTGELFF
CDR3 DNA: TGCGCCAGCAGCCCACTACTAGAGAGTATGGGCACCGGGGAGCTGTTTTTT

V gene: TRBV14
J gene: TRBJ1-1
D gene: NA
CDR3 length: 13
clone size: NA
CDR3 protein: CASNTGSSTEAFF
CDR3 DNA: TGTGCCAGCAACACAGGGAGTAGCACTGAAGCTTTCTTT

V gene: TRBV28
J gene: TRBJ1-2
D gene: NA
CDR3 length: 11
clone size: once
CDR3 protein: CASSYIDGYTF
CDR3 DNA: TGTGCCAGCAGTTACATCGATGGCTACACCTTC

V gene: TRBV5-1
J gene: TRBJ1-5
D gene: NA
CDR3 length: 15
clone size: NA
CDR3 protein: CASSLSGGENQPQHF
CDR3 DNA: TGCGCCAGCAGCTTGTCGGGGGGGGAGAATCAGCCCCAGCATTTT

V gene: TRBV10-3
J gene: TRBJ2-3
D gene: TRBD1
CDR3 length: 15
clone size: few
CDR3 protein: CAISEYPTGADTQYF
CDR3 DNA: TGTGCCATCAGTGAGTACCCGACAGGGGCAGATACGCAGTATTTT

V gene: TRBV27
J gene: TRBJ1-3
D gene: NA
CDR3 length: 13
clone size: NA
CDR3 protein: CASRDTSGNTIYF
CDR3 DNA: TGTGCCAGCAGAGACACTTCTGGAAACACCATATATTTT

V gene: TRBV9
J gene: TRBJ2-7
D gene: TRBD1
CDR3 length: 14
clone size: once
CDR3 protein: CASSVAGTDYEQYF
CDR3 DNA: TGTGCCAGCAGCGTAGCTGGGACAGACTACGAGCAGTACTTC

V gene: TRBV19
J gene: TRBJ2-1
D gene: NA
CDR3 length: 15
clone size: NA
CDR3 protein: CASSIPGALYNEQFF
CDR3 DNA: TGTGCCAGTAGTATACCAGGGGCTCTATACAATGAGCAGTTCTTC

V gene: TRBV30
J gene: TRBJ2-7
D gene: TRBD2
CDR3 length: 17
clone size: few
CDR3 protein: CAWSVFLRASGTHEQYF
CDR3 DNA: TGTGCCTGGAGTGTATTCCTCCGGGCCAGCGGGACCCACGAGCAGTACTTC

V gene: TRBV12-5
J gene: TRBJ1-4
D gene: TRBD1
CDR3 length: 15
clone size: NA
CDR3 protein: CASGLGTGVNEKLFF
CDR3 DNA: TGTGCTAGTGGTTTAGGGACAGGGGTAAATGAAAAACTGTTTTTT